Listed here is a single TCR beta chain. This sample stems from a study of blood T cell repertoires in COVID-19. Study-wide context: From T cells, B-cell-depleted T cells, or PBMCs came the material, which was cDNA or gDNA.

As handled by the study authors: Amplification of reference gene primers provided the estimated nucleated cell counts. The repertoire was sequenced with immunoSEQ multiplex PCR; TCRdb's copy has only in-frame clones and lacks some. V, J and clone size were drawn from that table, and D and trimming were deduced from the DNA. The data contain roughly 85,000 clones, roughly 85% of them singletons. V gave up 1 base and J gave up 4 bases; unmatched junction bases: 9. Germline values: CDR1 LGHNT, CDR2 FRNRAP. The CDR3 totals 16 residues. The sample comprised peripheral blood. The V gene is TRBV12-5, the J gene TRBJ2-5; TRBD2 matches 7 bases. The TCR originated in a man in his fifties with active or convalescent COVID-19. The CDR3 bases are TGTGCTAGTGGTTTGGGAGGTAGCGGGCATGGAGAGACCCAGTACTTC. It specifies CASGLGGSGHGETQYF. Supplemented by reference TRBV12-5 and TRBJ2-5, the full variable domain reads DARVTQTPRHKVTEMGQEVTMRCQPILGHNTVFWYRQTMMQGLELLAYFRNRAPLDDSGMPKDRFSAEMPDATLATLKIQPSEPRDSAVYFCASGLGGSGHGETQYFGPGTRLLVL.